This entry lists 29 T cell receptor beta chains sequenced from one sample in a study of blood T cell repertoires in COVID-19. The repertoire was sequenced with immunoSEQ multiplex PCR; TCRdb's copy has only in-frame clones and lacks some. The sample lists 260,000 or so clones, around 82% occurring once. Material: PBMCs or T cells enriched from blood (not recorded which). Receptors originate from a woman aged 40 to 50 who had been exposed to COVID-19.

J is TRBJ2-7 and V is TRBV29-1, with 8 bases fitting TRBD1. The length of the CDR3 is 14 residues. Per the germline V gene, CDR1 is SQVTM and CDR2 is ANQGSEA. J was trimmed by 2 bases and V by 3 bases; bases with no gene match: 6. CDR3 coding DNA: TGCAGCGTTGATGGGGTACAGGGGGCCTACGAGCAGTACTTC. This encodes CSVDGVQGAYEQYF.

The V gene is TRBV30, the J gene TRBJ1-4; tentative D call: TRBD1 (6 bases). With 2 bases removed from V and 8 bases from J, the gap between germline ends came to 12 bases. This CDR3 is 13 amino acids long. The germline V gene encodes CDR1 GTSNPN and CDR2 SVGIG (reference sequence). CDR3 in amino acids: CAWSFARGEKLFF. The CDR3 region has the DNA TGTGCCTGGAGTTTCGCAAGGGGGGAAAAACTGTTTTTT.

The CDR3 here is CATGGGQGATDTQYF. The DNA for the CDR3 is TGTGCCACCGGGGGGGGACAGGGGGCCACAGATACGCAGTATTTT. The chain joins TRBV10-3 to TRBJ2-3; 12 bases match TRBD1. The germline gives CDR1 ENHRY, CDR2 SYGVKD. The CDR3 sequence is 15 residues long. Trimming took 10 bases from V and 2 from J; bases not matched to a gene: 7.

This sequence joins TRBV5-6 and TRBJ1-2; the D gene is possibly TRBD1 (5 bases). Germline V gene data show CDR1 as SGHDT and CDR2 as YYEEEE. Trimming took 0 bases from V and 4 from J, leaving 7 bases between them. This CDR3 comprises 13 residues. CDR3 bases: TGTGCCAGCAGCTTGGTCACAGGCTATGGCTACACCTTC. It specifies CASSLVTGYGYTF.

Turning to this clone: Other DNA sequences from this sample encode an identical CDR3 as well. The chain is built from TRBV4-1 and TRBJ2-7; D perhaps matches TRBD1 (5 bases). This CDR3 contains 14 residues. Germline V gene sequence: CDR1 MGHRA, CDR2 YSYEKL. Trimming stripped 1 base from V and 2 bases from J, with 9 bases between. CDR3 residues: CASSQVDRAYEQYF. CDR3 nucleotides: TGCGCCAGCAGCCAAGTTGACAGAGCCTACGAGCAGTACTTC.

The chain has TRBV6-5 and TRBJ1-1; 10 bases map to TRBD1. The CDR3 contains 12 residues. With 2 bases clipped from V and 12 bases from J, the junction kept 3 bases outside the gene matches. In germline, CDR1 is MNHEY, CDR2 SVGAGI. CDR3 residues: CASSYEDRGSFF. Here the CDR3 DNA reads TGTGCCAGCAGTTACGAGGACAGGGGGTCTTTCTTT.

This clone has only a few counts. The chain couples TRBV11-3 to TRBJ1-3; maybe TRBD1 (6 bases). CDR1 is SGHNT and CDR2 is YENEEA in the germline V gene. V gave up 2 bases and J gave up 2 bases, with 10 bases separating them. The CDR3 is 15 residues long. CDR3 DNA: TGTGCCAGCAGCTTATTCGGGGGGCCTGGAAACACCATATATTTT. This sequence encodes CASSLFGGPGNTIYF. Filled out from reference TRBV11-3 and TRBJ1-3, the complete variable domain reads EAGVVQSPRYKIIEKKQPVAFWCNPISGHNTLYWYLQNLGQGPELLIRYENEEAVDDSQLPKDRFSAERLKGVDSTLKIQPAELGDSAVYLCASSLFGGPGNTIYFGEGSWLTVV.

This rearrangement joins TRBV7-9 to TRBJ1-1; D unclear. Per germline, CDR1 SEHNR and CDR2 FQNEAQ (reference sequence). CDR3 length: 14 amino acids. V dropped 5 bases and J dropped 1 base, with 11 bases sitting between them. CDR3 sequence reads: CASSPNGRNTEAFF. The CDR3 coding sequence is TGTGCCAGCAGCCCGAACGGTAGGAACACTGAAGCTTTCTTT. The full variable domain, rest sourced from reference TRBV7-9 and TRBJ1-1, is DTGVSQNPRHKITKRGQNVTFRCDPISEHNRLYWYRQTLGQGPEFLTYFQNEAQLEKSRLLSDRFSAERPKGSFSTLEIQRTEQGDSAMYLCASSPNGRNTEAFFGQGTRLTVV.

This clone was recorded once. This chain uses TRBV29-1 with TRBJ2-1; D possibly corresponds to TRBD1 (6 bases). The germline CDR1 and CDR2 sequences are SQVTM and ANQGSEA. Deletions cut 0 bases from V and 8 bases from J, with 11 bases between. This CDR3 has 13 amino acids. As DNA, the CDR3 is TGCAGCGTTGAAGAACAGGGATATGATGAGCAGTTCTTC. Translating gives CSVEEQGYDEQFF.

The CDR3 DNA is TGCGCCAGCAGCCCCGGGACTAGCGCTTACAATGAGCAGTTCTTC. This sequence encodes CASSPGTSAYNEQFF. This rearrangement joins TRBV5-1 to TRBJ2-1; 10 bases align to TRBD2. In germline, CDR1 is SGHRS, CDR2 YFSETQ. The CDR3 length is 15 residues. V was clipped by 4 bases and J by 4 bases; unmatched bases: 5.

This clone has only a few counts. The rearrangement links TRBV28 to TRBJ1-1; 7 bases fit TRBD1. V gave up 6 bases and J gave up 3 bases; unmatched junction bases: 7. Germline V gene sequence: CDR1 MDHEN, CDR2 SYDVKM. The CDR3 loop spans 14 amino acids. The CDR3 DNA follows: TGTGCCAGCAGGGCGGGACAGTCAGACACTGAAGCTTTCTTT. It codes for CASRAGQSDTEAFF. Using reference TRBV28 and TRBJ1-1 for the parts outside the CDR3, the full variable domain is DVKVTQSSRYLVKRTGEKVFLECVQDMDHENMFWYRQDPGLGLRLIYFSYDVKMKEKGDIPEGYSVSREKKERFSLILESASTNQTSMYLCASRAGQSDTEAFFGQGTRLTVV.

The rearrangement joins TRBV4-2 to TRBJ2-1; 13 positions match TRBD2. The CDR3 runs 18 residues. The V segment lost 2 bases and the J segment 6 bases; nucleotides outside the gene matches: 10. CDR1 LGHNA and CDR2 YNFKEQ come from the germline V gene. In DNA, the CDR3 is TGTGCCAGCAGCCAAAAAGAAACTAGCGGGGGGGCCGGCAATGAGCAGTTCTTC. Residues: CASSQKETSGGAGNEQFF.

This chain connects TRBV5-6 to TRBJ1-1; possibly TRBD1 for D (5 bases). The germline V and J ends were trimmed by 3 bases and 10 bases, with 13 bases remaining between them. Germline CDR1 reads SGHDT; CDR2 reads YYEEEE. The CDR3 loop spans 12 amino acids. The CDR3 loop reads CASSSGGATAFF. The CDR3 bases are TGTGCCAGCAGCTCGGGGGGAGCGACAGCTTTCTTT.

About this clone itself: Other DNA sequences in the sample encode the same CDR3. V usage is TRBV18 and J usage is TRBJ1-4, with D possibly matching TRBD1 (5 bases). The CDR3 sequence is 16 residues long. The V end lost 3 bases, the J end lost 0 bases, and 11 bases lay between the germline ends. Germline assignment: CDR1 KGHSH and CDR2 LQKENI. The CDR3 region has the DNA TGTGCCAGCTCACCGGGGCACACCGCAACTAATGAAAAACTGTTTTTT. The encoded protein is CASSPGHTATNEKLFF.

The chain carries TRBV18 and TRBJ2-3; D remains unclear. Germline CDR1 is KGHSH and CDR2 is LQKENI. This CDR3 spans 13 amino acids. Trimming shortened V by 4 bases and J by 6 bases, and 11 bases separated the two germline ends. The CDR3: CASSRDVRDTQYF. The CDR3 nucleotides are TGTGCCAGCTCACGTGACGTGCGGGATACGCAGTATTTT. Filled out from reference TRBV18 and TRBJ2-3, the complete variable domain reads NAGVMQNPRHLVRRRGQEARLRCSPMKGHSHVYWYRQLPEEGLKFMVYLQKENIIDESGMPKERFSAEFPKEGPSILRIQQVVRGDSAAYFCASSRDVRDTQYFGPGTRLTVL.

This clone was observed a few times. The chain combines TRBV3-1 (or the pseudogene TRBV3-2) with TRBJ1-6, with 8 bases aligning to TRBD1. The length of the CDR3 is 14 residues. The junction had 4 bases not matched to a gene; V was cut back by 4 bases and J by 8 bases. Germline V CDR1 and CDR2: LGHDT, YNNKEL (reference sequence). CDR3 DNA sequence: TGTGCCAGCAGCCTGACAGGGGCGGATTCACCCCTCCACTTT. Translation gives CASSLTGADSPLHF.

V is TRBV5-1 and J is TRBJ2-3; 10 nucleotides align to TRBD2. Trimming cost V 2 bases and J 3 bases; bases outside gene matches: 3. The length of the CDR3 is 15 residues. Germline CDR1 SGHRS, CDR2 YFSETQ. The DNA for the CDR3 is TGCGCCAGCAGCTTAGCGGGGGGGCCGACAGATACGCAGTATTTT. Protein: CASSLAGGPTDTQYF.

The CDR3: CASSLYRSYNEQFF. The CDR3, as DNA: TGTGCCAGCAGCCTGTACAGGAGCTACAATGAGCAGTTCTTC. The genes are TRBV16 and TRBJ2-1, with D maybe TRBD1 (5 bases). The V end was cut by 4 bases, the J end by 3 bases, with 10 bases between. The CDR3 spans 14 residues. The germline V gene has CDR1 KGHSY and CDR2 FQNENV.

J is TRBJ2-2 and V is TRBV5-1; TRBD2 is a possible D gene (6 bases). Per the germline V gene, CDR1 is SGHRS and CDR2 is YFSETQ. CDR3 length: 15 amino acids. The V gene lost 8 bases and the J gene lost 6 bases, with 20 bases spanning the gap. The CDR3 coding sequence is TGCGCCAGTCAGGCTGGACTATCTACCGCCGGGGAGCTGTTTTTT. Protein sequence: CASQAGLSTAGELFF.

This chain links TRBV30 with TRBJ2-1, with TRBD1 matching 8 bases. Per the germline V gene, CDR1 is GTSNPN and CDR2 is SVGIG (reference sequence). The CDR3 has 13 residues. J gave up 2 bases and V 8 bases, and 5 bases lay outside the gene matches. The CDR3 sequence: CARRQGPYNEQFF. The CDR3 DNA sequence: TGTGCCCGAAGACAGGGGCCCTACAATGAGCAGTTCTTC.

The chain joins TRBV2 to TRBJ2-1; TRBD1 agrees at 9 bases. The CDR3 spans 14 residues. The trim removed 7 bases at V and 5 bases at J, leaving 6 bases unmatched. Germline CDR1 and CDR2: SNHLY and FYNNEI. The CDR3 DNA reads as TGTGCCAGCATGTCCGGGACAGGGAACAATGAGCAGTTCTTC. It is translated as CASMSGTGNNEQFF.

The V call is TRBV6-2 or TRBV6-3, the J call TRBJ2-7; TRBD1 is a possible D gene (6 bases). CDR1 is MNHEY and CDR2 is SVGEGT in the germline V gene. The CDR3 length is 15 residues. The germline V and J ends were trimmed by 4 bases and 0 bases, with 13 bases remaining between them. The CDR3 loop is CASSFTGTPSYEQYF. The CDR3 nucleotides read TGTGCCAGCAGTTTCACCGGGACACCCTCCTACGAGCAGTACTTC.

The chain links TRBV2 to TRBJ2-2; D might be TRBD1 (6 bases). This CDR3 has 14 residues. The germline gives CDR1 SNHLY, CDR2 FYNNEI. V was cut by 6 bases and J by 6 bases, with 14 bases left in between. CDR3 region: CASSDGTFAGELFF. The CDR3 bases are TGTGCCAGCAGCGATGGGACATTCGCCGGGGAGCTGTTTTTT. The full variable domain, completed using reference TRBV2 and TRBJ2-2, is EPEVTQTPSHQVTQMGQEVILRCVPISNHLYFYWYRQILGQKVEFLVSFYNNEISEKSEIFDDQFSVERPDGSNFTLKIRSTKLEDSAMYFCASSDGTFAGELFFGEGSRLTVL.

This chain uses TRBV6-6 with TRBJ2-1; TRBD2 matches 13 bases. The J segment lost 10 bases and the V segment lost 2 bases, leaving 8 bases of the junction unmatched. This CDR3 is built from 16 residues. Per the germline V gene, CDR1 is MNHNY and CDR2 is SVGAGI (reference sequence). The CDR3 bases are TGTGCCAGCAGTTACCCCCGGGGACTAGCGGGGAACGAGCAGTTCTTC. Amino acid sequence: CASSYPRGLAGNEQFF.

The chain's CDR3 is CASNLAGTGGKPQHF. The DNA of the CDR3 is TGTGCCAGTAATCTGGCCGGGACAGGGGGCAAACCCCAGCATTTT. This chain joins TRBV6-5 and TRBJ1-5, with 12 bases fitting TRBD1. The CDR3 length is 15 residues. The junction had 13 bases not matched to a gene; V was cut back by 9 bases and J by 10 bases. Germline CDR1 is MNHEY and CDR2 is SVGAGI.

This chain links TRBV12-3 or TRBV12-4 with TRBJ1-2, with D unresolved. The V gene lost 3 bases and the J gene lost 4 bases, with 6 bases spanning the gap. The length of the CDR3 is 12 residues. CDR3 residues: CASSFGSYGYTF. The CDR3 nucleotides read TGTGCCAGCAGTTTCGGGAGCTATGGCTACACCTTC.

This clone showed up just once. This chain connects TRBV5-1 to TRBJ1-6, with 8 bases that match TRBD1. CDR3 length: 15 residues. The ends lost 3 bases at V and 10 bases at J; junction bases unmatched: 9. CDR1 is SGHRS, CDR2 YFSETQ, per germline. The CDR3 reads CASSYEGQGGSPLHF. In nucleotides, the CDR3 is TGCGCCAGCAGCTACGAAGGACAGGGTGGGTCACCCCTCCACTTT.

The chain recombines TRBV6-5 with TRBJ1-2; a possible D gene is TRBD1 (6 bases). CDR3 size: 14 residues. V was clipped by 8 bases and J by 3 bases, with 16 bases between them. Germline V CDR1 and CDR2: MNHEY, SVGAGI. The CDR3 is CASGTNQGDYGYTF. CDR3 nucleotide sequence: TGTGCCAGCGGGACAAACCAGGGCGACTATGGCTACACCTTC.

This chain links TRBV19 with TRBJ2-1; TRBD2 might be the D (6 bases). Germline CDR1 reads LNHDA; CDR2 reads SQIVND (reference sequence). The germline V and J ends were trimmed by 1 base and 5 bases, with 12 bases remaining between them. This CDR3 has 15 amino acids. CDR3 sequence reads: CASSIAGTVNNEQFF. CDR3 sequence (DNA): TGTGCCAGTAGTATAGCCGGGACTGTCAACAATGAGCAGTTCTTC.